The source of this T cell receptor beta chain is a study of Tregs in tolerant kidney transplant recipients. V lost 7 bases, J lost 9 bases, and 7 bases stayed unmatched. The CDR3 loop spans 14 amino acids. Germline assignment: CDR1 SNHLY and CDR2 FYNNEI. Generated by immunoSEQ multiplex PCR, the TCRdb table keeps only in-frame clones and is missing some. This sample has over 60,000 clones, with roughly 89% found just once. Source: CD4+ T cells from blood, taken before the transplant. The receptor was isolated from a human donor who received a combined kidney and bone marrow transplant. The chain couples TRBV2 to TRBJ2-1; 12 bases are a match to TRBD2. Written as DNA, the CDR3 is TGTGCCAGCACACTAGCGGGAGGAGGCAGTGAGCAGTTCTTC. Translation gives CASTLAGGGSEQFF.